The rows below give T cell receptor beta chains drawn from one sample of a study of cytomegalovirus exposure and HLA in healthy donors. The repertoire was sequenced with immunoSEQ multiplex PCR; TCRdb's copy has only in-frame clones and lacks some. The ten top clones account for 7.5% to 8%, within a sample of under 90,000 clones. What was sequenced was PBMCs. These TCRs come from a female donor in good health and CMV-seropositive. Each CDR3 is given with its conserved first and last residue.

j_call | v_call | cdr3_aa
TRBJ2-7 | TRBV27 | CATVGRSYEQYF
TRBJ2-3 | TRBV19 | CASSIDRGGTDTQYF
NA | TRBV5-4 | CASSFGGGPPYEQYF
TRBJ1-3 | TRBV9 | CASSVATHSGNTIYF
TRBJ2-5 | TRBV7-2 | CASSRMGEAQYF
TRBJ2-3 | TRBV9 | CASSVMAGGSDTQYF
TRBJ2-4 | TRBV28 | CASKADRVVNIQYF
TRBJ1-1 | TRBV6-5 | CASSYSLRATYTEAFF
TRBJ1-1 | TRBV19 | CASITRVGTEAFF
TRBJ1-6 | TRBV6-5 | CASSSVTGPDSPLHF
TRBJ2-7 | TRBV2 | CASTSYPNGYEQYF
TRBJ2-7 | TRBV7-9 | CASSPGLSYEQYF
TRBJ1-3 | TRBV6-1 | CASSVNRDRTSSGNTIYF
TRBJ1-1 | TRBV7-8 | CASSRDSLDTEAFF
TRBJ2-3 | TRBV7-6 | CASSPGTSGGPSIFTDTQYF
TRBJ2-7 | TRBV7-2 | CASSLIAGGQYF
TRBJ2-2 | TRBV5-4 | CASSWPDRGSGTGELFF
TRBJ2-2 | TRBV19 | CASSNSHGTVTGELFF
TRBJ1-1 | TRBV21-1 | CASSNRGPMNTEAFF
TRBJ1-2 | TRBV27 | CASSFSAGQSLVGYTF
TRBJ2-5 | TRBV4-1 | CASSHSYRGGWETQYF
TRBJ2-1 | TRBV2 | CASSTRTPYNEQFF
TRBJ2-2 | TRBV19 | CASSTRLKAGELFF
TRBJ1-6 | TRBV30 | CAWTNNRDSPLHF
TRBJ2-3 | TRBV7-9 | CASSPPSSTSAYTQYF